This T cell receptor (beta chain) was obtained from a study of blood T cell repertoires in COVID-19. Overall study: COVID-19 samples collected from the United States, Italy and Spain covered acute and convalescent phases.

Using immunoSEQ multiplex PCR, the repertoire was profiled, and TCRdb retains in-frame clones only, with some absent. Of roughly 380,000 clones in the sample, about nine tenths were seen once. The clonotype originates from a woman in her thirties who had been exposed to COVID-19. Sequencing was carried out using PBMCs or T cells enriched from blood (not recorded which).

The DNA of the CDR3 is TGCAGCGTTGAAGGGTTAGCGGAAAGCTCCTACGAGCAGTACTTC. It codes for CSVEGLAESSYEQYF. V is TRBV29-1 and J is TRBJ2-7; D is perhaps TRBD2 (6 bases). Germline V gene data show CDR1 as SQVTM and CDR2 as ANQGSEA. The germline V and J ends were trimmed by 1 base and 0 bases, with 13 bases remaining between them. This CDR3 is 15 amino acids long.